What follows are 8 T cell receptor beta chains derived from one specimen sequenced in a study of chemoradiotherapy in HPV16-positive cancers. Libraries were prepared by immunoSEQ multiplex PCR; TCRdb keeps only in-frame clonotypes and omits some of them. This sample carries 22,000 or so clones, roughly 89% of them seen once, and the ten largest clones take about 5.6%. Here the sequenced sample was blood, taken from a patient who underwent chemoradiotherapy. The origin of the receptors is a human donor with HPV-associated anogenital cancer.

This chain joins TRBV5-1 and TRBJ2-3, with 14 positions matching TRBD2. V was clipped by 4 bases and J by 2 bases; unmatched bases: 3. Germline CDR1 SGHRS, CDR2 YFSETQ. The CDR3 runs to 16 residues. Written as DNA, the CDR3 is TGCGCCAGCAGCCAGACTAGCGGGGGGGCCACAGATACGCAGTATTTT. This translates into CASSQTSGGATDTQYF.

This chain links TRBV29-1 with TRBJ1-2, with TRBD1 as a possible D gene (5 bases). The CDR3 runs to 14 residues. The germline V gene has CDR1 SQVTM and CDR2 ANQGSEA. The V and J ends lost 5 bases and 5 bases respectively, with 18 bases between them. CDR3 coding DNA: TGCAGCGTTCTGTTTGGGACGGATGTTTATGGCTACACCTTC. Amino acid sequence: CSVLFGTDVYGYTF.

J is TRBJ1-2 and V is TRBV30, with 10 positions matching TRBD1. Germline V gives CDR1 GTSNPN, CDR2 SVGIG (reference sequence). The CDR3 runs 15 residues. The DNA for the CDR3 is TGTGCATCAGCCGGGACAGGGGAACCGAATTGGGGCTACACCTTC. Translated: CASAGTGEPNWGYTF.

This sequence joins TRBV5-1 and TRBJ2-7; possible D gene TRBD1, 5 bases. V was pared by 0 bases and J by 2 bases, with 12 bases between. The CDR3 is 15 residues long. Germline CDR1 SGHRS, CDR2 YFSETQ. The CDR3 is CASSLESGRTYEQYF. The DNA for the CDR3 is TGCGCCAGCAGCTTGGAGTCAGGGCGGACCTACGAGCAGTACTTC. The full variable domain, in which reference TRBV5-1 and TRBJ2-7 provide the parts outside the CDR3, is KAGVTQTPRYLIKTRGQQVTLSCSPISGHRSVSWYQQTPGQGLQFLFEYFSETQRNKGNFPGRFSGRQFSNSRSEMNVSTLELGDSALYLCASSLESGRTYEQYFGPGTRLTVT.

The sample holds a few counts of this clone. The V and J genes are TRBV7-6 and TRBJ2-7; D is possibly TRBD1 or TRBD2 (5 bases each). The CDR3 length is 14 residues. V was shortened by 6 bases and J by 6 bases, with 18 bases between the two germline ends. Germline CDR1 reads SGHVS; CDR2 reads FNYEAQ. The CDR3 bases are TGTGCCAGCAGGCCACGGCCGGGACCCCCCGAGCAGTACGTC. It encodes CASRPRPGPPEQYV.

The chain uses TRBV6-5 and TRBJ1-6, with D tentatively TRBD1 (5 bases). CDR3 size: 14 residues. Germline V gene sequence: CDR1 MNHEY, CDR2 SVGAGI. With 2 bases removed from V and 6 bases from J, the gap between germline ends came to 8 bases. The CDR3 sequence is CASSYGGINSPLHF. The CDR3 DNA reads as TGTGCCAGCAGTTACGGGGGGATTAATTCACCCCTCCACTTT.

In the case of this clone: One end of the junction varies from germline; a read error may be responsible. Here the CDR3 DNA reads TGTGCCAGCAGCCCCCGGAGGTTC. Amino acid sequence: CASSPRRF. The chain joins TRBV9 to TRBJ2-7; the D gene is possibly TRBD2 (5 bases). The CDR3 has 8 residues. Per the germline V gene, CDR1 is SGDLS and CDR2 is YYNGEE.

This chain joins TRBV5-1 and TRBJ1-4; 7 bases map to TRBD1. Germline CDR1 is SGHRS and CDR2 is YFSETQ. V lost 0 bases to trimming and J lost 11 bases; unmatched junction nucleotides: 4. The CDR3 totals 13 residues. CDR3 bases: TGCGCCAGCAGCTTGGAAGGGGGCCAGAAACTGTTTTTT. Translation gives CASSLEGGQKLFF.